The 27 T cell receptor beta chains below come from one sample, sequenced in a study of T cells expressing NK-cell markers. TCRdb reprocessed the 5' RACE reads, with one entry per CDR3 protein and no DNA. The sample totals a few hundred thousand distinct CDR3 sequences. Source material: blood T cells: a sorted CD56 or NKG2C T cell subset, CD4+ or CD8+ T cells, or bulk PBMC T cells (not recorded which). The receptors originated from a man aged 18-69 years in good health.

V gene TRBV5-1 combines with J gene TRBJ2-1; the TRBD2 assignment by TCRdb is unverifiable without DNA. The CDR3 extends over 15 amino acids. Germline V lookup: CDR1 SGHRS, CDR2 YFSETQ. The CDR3 sequence is CASSGDSGNYNEQFF.

The rearrangement joins TRBV5-1 to TRBJ2-7; absent DNA, TCRdb's TRBD2 call cannot be checked. CDR3 length: 17 residues. Germline CDR1 is SGHRS and CDR2 is YFSETQ. CDR3 protein: CASSSRLAGGPSYEQYF.

The V call is TRBV28, the J call TRBJ2-1; TCRdb selects TRBD2, and the lack of DNA leaves this call unchecked. The CDR3 is made up of 16 amino acids. Germline V gene data show CDR1 as MDHEN and CDR2 as SYDVKM. CDR3 region: CASTSPVSGVRNEQFF.

The V gene is TRBV25-1, the J gene TRBJ2-4. CDR1 and CDR2 (germline): MGHDK, SYGVNS. The CDR3 covers 16 residues. The CDR3 is CASSVGSVGSKNIQYF.

This sequence joins TRBV5-1 and TRBJ2-7; TCRdb proposes TRBD1, but this gene call is untestable without DNA. The CDR3 is 15 residues long. Germline CDR1 is SGHRS and CDR2 is YFSETQ. The CDR3 spells CASSRRTGKSYEQYF.

V is TRBV7-2 and J is TRBJ2-3; TCRdb's D call of TRBD1 is untestable without DNA. The CDR3 spans 13 residues. From germline, CDR1 is SGHTA and CDR2 FQGNSA. Here the CDR3 reads CASSPRTAHTQYF. The entire variable domain, with the rest obtained from reference TRBV7-2 and TRBJ2-3, is as follows: GAGVSQSPSNKVTEKGKDVELRCDPISGHTALYWYRQSLGQGLEFLIYFQGNSAPDKSGLPSDRFSAERTGGSVSTLTIQRTQQEDSAVYLCASSPRTAHTQYFGPGTRLTVL.

The chain combines TRBV6-1 with TRBJ2-5; TCRdb returns TRBD2, unconfirmable since there is no DNA. The CDR3 runs to 13 residues. CDR1 is MNHNS and CDR2 is SASEGT in the germline V gene. The CDR3 protein is CASTYGLGETQYF.

The J gene is TRBJ1-1, the V gene TRBV3-1; TCRdb proposes TRBD1, but this gene call is untestable without DNA. This CDR3 spans 12 amino acids. The germline V gene has CDR1 LGHDT and CDR2 YNNKEL (reference sequence). CDR3 protein: CASSLRDGEAFF.

The rearrangement joins TRBV15 to TRBJ2-7; TCRdb designates TRBD1, a call that cannot be tested without DNA. From germline, CDR1 is LNHNV and CDR2 YYDKDF (reference sequence). This CDR3 has 14 amino acids. CDR3 residues: CATSGGTGANEQYF.

This chain links TRBV6-1 with TRBJ2-3; TCRdb proposes TRBD1, but this gene call is untestable without DNA. The V gene's germline CDR1 is MNHNS and CDR2 SASEGT. The CDR3 has 16 amino acids. CDR3 sequence reads: CASSRDPFSDTDTQYF.

V usage is TRBV12-3 or TRBV12-4 and J usage is TRBJ1-2; TCRdb proposes TRBD1, but this gene call is untestable without DNA. The CDR3 has 12 amino acids. The CDR3 here is CASSLAGEGYTF.

The chain combines TRBV29-1 with TRBJ2-7. There are 12 residues in the CDR3. Germline V CDR1 and CDR2: SQVTM, ANQGSEA. CDR3 amino acids: CSVVDRTYEQYF.

The chain combines TRBV27 with TRBJ2-2; absent DNA, TCRdb's TRBD2 call cannot be checked. In germline, CDR1 is MNHEY, CDR2 SMNVEV (reference sequence). The CDR3 contains 16 residues. This CDR3 is CASSTGLAGATGELFF.

This sequence joins TRBV27 and TRBJ2-7; as DNA is missing, the TRBD1 call by TCRdb cannot be tested. This CDR3 has 15 amino acids. Germline assignment: CDR1 MNHEY and CDR2 SMNVEV (reference sequence). CDR3 region: CASSQPSGQGVEQYF.

The chain employs TRBV7-2 and TRBJ2-7; no DNA is available, so the TRBD1 call from TCRdb remains unchecked. The V gene's germline CDR1 is SGHTA and CDR2 FQGNSA. CDR3 length: 15 residues. The CDR3 is CASSLATGGAYEQYF.

The V and J genes are TRBV6-1 and TRBJ2-7; as DNA is missing, the TRBD1 call by TCRdb cannot be tested. The CDR3 covers 15 residues. Germline CDR1 reads MNHNS; CDR2 reads SASEGT. CDR3 loop: CASRRQERSSYEQYF.

V gene TRBV6-1 combines with J gene TRBJ1-5; there is no DNA to check the TCRdb D call of TRBD1. Germline CDR1 is MNHNS and CDR2 is SASEGT. CDR3 size: 14 residues. The chain's CDR3 is CASGWTGGGQPQHF.

The rearrangement uses TRBV6-2 or TRBV6-3 and TRBJ2-7. Germline V gene data show CDR1 as MNHEY and CDR2 as SVGEGT. The CDR3 covers 11 residues. The CDR3 loop reads CASGRSYEQYF.

This chain connects TRBV7-8 to TRBJ2-3; as DNA is missing, the TRBD2 call by TCRdb cannot be tested. This CDR3 is 16 amino acids long. Looked up from germline, CDR1 is SGHVS and CDR2 is FQNEAQ. This CDR3 is CASSSSRGLYTDTQYF. Full variable domain (outside the CDR3, taken from reference TRBV7-8 and TRBJ2-3): GAGVSQSPRYKVAKRGQDVALRCDPISGHVSLFWYQQALGQGPEFLTYFQNEAQLDKSGLPSDRFFAERPEGSVSTLKIQRTQQEDSAVYLCASSSSRGLYTDTQYFGPGTRLTVL.

The chain employs TRBV19 and TRBJ1-5. Germline loops: CDR1 LNHDA, CDR2 SQIVND (reference sequence). This CDR3 spans 12 amino acids. CDR3 loop: CASSIQHIPQHF.

The genes are TRBV29-1 and TRBJ2-3; TCRdb gives TRBD1 as the D gene, but with no DNA this cannot be confirmed. The length of the CDR3 is 16 residues. In germline, CDR1 is SQVTM, CDR2 ANQGSEA. The CDR3 sequence: CSVGRSGGQHTDTQYF.

The J gene is TRBJ2-1, the V gene TRBV12-3 or TRBV12-4. The CDR3 runs to 13 residues. CDR3 protein: CASGLATYNEQFF.

This rearrangement joins TRBV12-3 or TRBV12-4 to TRBJ2-3. CDR3 length: 13 amino acids. The CDR3 sequence: CASSRYGTDTQYF.

CDR3 in amino acids: CASGSGSGRTYEQYF. This rearrangement joins TRBV6-1 to TRBJ2-7; with no DNA, the TCRdb D assignment of TRBD1 cannot be verified. Germline V gene lookup returns CDR1 MNHNS and CDR2 SASEGT. This CDR3 comprises 15 residues.

V is TRBV7-8 and J is TRBJ1-6; the D call of TRBD1 rests on TCRdb alone, since no DNA is present to check it. This CDR3 is built from 14 residues. CDR1 is SGHVS, CDR2 FQNEAQ, per germline. CDR3 loop: CASSPGGLASPLHF.

The chain uses TRBV18 and TRBJ2-4; TCRdb's D call of TRBD1 is untestable without DNA. Germline V lookup: CDR1 KGHSH, CDR2 LQKENI. The CDR3 totals 14 residues. The CDR3 here is CASSPPVSSHIQYF.

V and J are TRBV20-1 and TRBJ1-2; with no DNA, the TCRdb D assignment of TRBD1 cannot be verified. This CDR3 region has 16 residues. Germline CDR1 and CDR2: DFQATT and SNEGSKA (reference sequence). CDR3 sequence: CSARDFTGSPNYGYTF.